The next 14 T cell receptor beta chains were all read from a single sample in a study of vaccination and CD4 T cells after COVID-19. Specified treatment: approximately nine-day PBMC culture with coronavirus spike peptide pools or control peptides (ViraFEST assay). These receptors lack a known antigen. The Oncomine TCR Beta short-read assay generated sequence data from the DNA of cultured CD4+ T cells. TCRdb re-derived calls from the PCR reads in MiXCR, one entry per CDR3 protein. The repertoire has approximately 22,000 distinct CDR3 sequences, around 62% of them found once; the top ten carry about 8.3%. The sample consisted of CD4+ T cells from blood, cultured in vitro. The receptor source for this set is a human donor who had recovered from COVID-19.

This rearrangement joins TRBV6-2 or TRBV6-3 to TRBJ1-2; no definite D call. From germline, CDR1 is MNHEY and CDR2 SVGEGT. There are 12 residues in the CDR3. V was cut by 6 bases and J by 7 bases, with 12 bases left in between. DNA for the CDR3: TGTGCCAGCAGCGACGCGTTCGGTGGCTACACCTTC. Its translation is CASSDAFGGYTF.

The chain employs TRBV27 and TRBJ2-7; 13 nucleotides match TRBD2. This CDR3 spans 15 amino acids. Trimming removed 4 bases from V and 6 bases from J; junction bases left unmatched: 6. Germline V CDR1 and CDR2: MNHEY, SMNVEV (reference sequence). In DNA form, the CDR3 reads TGTGCCAGCAGTTCACGGACTAGCGGGAGTACCGAGCAGTACTTC. Amino acids: CASSSRTSGSTEQYF.

The chain employs TRBV9 and TRBJ1-2; the match to TRBD1 covers 8 bases. Germline V lookup: CDR1 SGDLS, CDR2 YYNGEE. The CDR3 has 16 residues. Losses at the gene ends were 6 bases for V and 3 bases for J; bases not matched to a gene: 13. The CDR3 nucleotides read TGTGCCAGCACCGCAGGGGGCGGGCCGGTGGACTATGGCTACACCTTC. Its protein is CASTAGGGPVDYGYTF.

The chain links TRBV24-1 to TRBJ2-7, with TRBD1 matching 7 bases. CDR1 is KGHDR and CDR2 is SFDVKD in the germline V gene. This CDR3 region has 15 residues. V trimming: 0 bases; J trimming: 7 bases; junction bases outside the gene matches: 8. The CDR3 sequence is CATSDLETGHYEQYF. The CDR3 DNA follows: TGTGCCACCAGTGATTTGGAGACAGGGCATTATGAGCAGTACTTC.

The chain carries TRBV7-9 and TRBJ1-1; D is ambiguous. Per the germline V gene, CDR1 is SEHNR and CDR2 is FQNEAQ (reference sequence). The V end was cut by 2 bases, the J end by 2 bases, with 6 bases between. CDR3 length: 13 amino acids. The CDR3 is CASSLTDNTEAFF. The DNA of the CDR3 is TGTGCCAGCAGCTTAACAGACAACACTGAAGCTTTCTTT.

The chain is built from TRBV20-1 and TRBJ1-6; 10 nucleotides agree with TRBD1. This CDR3 region has 14 residues. V gave up 6 bases and J gave up 8 bases; unmatched junction bases: 7. Germline lookup yields CDR1 DFQATT and CDR2 SNEGSKA (reference sequence). The CDR3 DNA reads as TGCAGTGCCGGGCGGGACAGGGGTGATTCACCCCTCCACTTT. Translation: CSAGRDRGDSPLHF.

In its sample, this clonotype was seen once. CDR3 amino acids: CAWGTGAHQPQHF. For the CDR3, the DNA is TGTGCCTGGGGGACAGGCGCTCATCAGCCCCAGCATTTT. J is TRBJ1-5 and V is TRBV30; 8 nucleotides match TRBD1. CDR3 length: 13 amino acids. V lost 5 bases to trimming and J lost 5 bases; unmatched junction nucleotides: 5. Germline assignment: CDR1 GTSNPN and CDR2 SVGIG (reference sequence).

The CDR3 DNA reads TGTGCCAGCAGAAGGGCTGGAAACACCATATATTTT. It codes for CASRRAGNTIYF. J is TRBJ1-3 and V is TRBV28; the D is unclear. Germline V gene sequence: CDR1 MDHEN, CDR2 SYDVKM. The V end lost 6 bases, the J end lost 2 bases, and 5 bases lay between the germline ends. CDR3 size: 12 residues.

This clonotype was seen more than once but under ten times. The V gene is TRBV15, the J gene TRBJ2-7, with TRBD1 matching over 12 bases. The CDR3 covers 15 residues. Germline lookup yields CDR1 LNHNV and CDR2 YYDKDF (reference sequence). Trimming took 2 bases from V and 7 from J; bases not matched to a gene: 6. Here the CDR3 reads CATSRLGQGAGEQYF. DNA for the CDR3: TGTGCCACCAGCAGATTGGGACAGGGGGCGGGGGAGCAGTACTTC.

This clonotype showed up just a few times. V and J are TRBV6-1 and TRBJ1-1; no firm D call. Deletions cut 2 bases from V and 2 bases from J, with 9 bases between. Looked up from germline, CDR1 is MNHNS and CDR2 is SASEGT. This CDR3 has 14 residues. In DNA, the CDR3 is TGTGCCAGCAGTGAATGGTGGGGAAACACTGAAGCTTTCTTT. Protein sequence: CASSEWWGNTEAFF.

This clonotype turned up a few times. The rearrangement joins TRBV20-1 to TRBJ1-5; the D is unclear. The V end lost 0 bases, the J end lost 2 bases, and 5 bases lay between the germline ends. This CDR3 is built from 13 residues. CDR1 and CDR2 from the germline V gene are DFQATT and SNEGSKA (reference sequence). The CDR3 spells CSAREMGNQPQHF. CDR3 nucleotides: TGCAGTGCTAGAGAAATGGGCAATCAGCCCCAGCATTTT.

The chain links TRBV19 to TRBJ1-2; perhaps TRBD1 as D (5 bases). From germline, CDR1 is LNHDA and CDR2 SQIVND (reference sequence). The CDR3 totals 14 residues. The V end was cut by 7 bases, the J end by 6 bases, with 18 bases between. CDR3: CASIDPGQGNGYTF. CDR3 sequence (DNA): TGTGCCAGTATCGACCCGGGTCAGGGAAATGGCTACACCTTC.

The V and J genes are TRBV19 and TRBJ1-2; possible D gene TRBD1, 6 bases. V lost 9 bases and J lost 8, with 19 bases in between. Germline V gene lookup returns CDR1 LNHDA and CDR2 SQIVND (reference sequence). There are 13 residues in the CDR3. CDR3 in amino acids: CASGKRRGEGYTF. The CDR3 DNA sequence: TGTGCCAGCGGGAAACGGAGGGGGGAGGGCTACACCTTC.

The genes are TRBV7-2 and TRBJ2-3; 15 nucleotides line up with TRBD2. The J segment lost 9 bases and the V segment lost 4 bases, leaving 5 bases of the junction unmatched. Germline assignment: CDR1 SGHTA and CDR2 FQGNSA. There are 15 residues in the CDR3. The DNA of the CDR3 is TGTGCCAGCAGCTCCGGACTAGCGGGAGGGAACACGCAGTATTTT. It translates to CASSSGLAGGNTQYF.